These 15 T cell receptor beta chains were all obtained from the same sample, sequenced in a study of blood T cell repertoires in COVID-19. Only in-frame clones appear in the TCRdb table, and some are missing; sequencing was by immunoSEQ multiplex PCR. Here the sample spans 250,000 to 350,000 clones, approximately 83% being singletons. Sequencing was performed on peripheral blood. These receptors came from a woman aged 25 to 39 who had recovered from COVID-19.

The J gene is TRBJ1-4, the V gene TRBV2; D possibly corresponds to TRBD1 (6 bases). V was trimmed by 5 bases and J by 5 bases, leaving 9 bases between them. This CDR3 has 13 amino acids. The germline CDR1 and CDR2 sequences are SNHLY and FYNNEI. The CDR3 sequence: CASSQGRNEKLFF. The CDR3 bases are TGTGCCAGCAGTCAGGGGCGGAATGAAAAACTGTTTTTT.

CDR3: CASSSLRGTGANVLTF. Here the CDR3 DNA reads TGTGCCAGCAGTTCTCTCAGGGGAACTGGGGCCAACGTCCTGACTTTC. The chain carries TRBV5-6 and TRBJ2-6, with a weak D call TRBD1 (6 bases). Germline CDR1 is SGHDT and CDR2 is YYEEEE. This CDR3 has 16 residues. The V and J ends lost 5 bases and 2 bases respectively, with 14 bases between them.

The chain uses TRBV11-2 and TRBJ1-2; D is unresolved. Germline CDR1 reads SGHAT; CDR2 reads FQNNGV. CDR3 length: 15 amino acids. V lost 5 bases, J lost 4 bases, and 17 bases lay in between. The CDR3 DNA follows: TGTGCCAGCAGCGATAGACCCCCGGAGCTCTATGGCTACACCTTC. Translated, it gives CASSDRPPELYGYTF.

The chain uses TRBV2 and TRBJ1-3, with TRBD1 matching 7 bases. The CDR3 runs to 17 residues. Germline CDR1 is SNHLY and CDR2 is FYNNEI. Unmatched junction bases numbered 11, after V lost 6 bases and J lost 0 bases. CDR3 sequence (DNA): TGTGCCAGCAGAACGGTTAGGACAGGACTCTCTGGAAACACCATATATTTT. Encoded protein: CASRTVRTGLSGNTIYF.

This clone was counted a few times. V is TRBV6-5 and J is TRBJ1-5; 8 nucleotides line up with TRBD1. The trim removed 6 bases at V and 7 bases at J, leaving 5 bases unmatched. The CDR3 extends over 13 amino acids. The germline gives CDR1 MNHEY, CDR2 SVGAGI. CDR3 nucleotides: TGTGCCAGCAGCGGACAGGGTTGGCAGCCCCAGCATTTT. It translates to CASSGQGWQPQHF.

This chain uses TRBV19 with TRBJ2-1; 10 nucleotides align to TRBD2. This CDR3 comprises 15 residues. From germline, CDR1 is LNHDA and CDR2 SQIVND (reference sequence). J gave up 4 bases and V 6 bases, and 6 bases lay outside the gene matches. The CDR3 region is CASSNLAGAYNEQFF. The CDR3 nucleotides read TGTGCCAGTAGCAATCTAGCGGGGGCGTACAATGAGCAGTTCTTC.

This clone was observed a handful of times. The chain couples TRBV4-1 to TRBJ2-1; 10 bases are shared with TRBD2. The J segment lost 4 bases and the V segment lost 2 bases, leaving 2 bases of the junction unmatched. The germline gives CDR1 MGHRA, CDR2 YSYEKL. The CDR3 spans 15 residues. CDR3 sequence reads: CASSQTSGMYNEQFF. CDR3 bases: TGCGCCAGCAGCCAAACTAGCGGGATGTACAATGAGCAGTTCTTC.

The CDR3 region is CASSPYGEGDEQFF. CDR3 nucleotides: TGTGCCAGCTCACCTTATGGCGAGGGGGATGAGCAGTTCTTC. The genes are TRBV18 and TRBJ2-1; the D gene is possibly TRBD1 (6 bases). Deletions cut 3 bases from V and 8 bases from J, with 14 bases between. CDR3 length: 14 amino acids. Germline V gives CDR1 KGHSH, CDR2 LQKENI.

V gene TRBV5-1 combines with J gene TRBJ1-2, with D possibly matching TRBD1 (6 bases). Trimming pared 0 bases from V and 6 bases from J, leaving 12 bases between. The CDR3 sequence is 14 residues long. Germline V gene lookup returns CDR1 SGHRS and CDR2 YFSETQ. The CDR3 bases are TGCGCCAGCAGCTTGGGGACAGCCTTTAATGGCTACACCTTC. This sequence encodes CASSLGTAFNGYTF.

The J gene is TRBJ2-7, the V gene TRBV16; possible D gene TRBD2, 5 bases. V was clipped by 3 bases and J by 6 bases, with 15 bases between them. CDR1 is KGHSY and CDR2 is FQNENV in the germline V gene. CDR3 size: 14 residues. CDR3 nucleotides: TGTGCCAGCAGCCAGCGGAAAGAGGGTGGCGAGCAGTACTTC. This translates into CASSQRKEGGEQYF.

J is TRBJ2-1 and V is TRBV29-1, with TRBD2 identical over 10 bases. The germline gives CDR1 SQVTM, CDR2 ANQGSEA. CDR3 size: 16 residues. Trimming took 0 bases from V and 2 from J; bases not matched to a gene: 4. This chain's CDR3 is CSVEDLSGGAYNEQFF. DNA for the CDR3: TGCAGCGTTGAAGATCTAAGCGGGGGGGCCTACAATGAGCAGTTCTTC.

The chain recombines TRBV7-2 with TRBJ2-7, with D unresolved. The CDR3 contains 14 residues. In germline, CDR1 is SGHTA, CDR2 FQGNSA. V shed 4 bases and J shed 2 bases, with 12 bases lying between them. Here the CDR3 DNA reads TGTGCCAGCAGCTCCCCGGGTCTTCCCTACGAGCAGTACTTC. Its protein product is CASSSPGLPYEQYF.

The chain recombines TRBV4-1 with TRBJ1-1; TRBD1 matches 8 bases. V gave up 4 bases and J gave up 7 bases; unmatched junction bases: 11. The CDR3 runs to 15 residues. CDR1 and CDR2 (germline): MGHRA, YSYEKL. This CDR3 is CASSRGQGAIGEAFF. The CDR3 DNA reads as TGCGCCAGCAGCCGCGGGCAGGGGGCCATTGGTGAAGCTTTCTTT.

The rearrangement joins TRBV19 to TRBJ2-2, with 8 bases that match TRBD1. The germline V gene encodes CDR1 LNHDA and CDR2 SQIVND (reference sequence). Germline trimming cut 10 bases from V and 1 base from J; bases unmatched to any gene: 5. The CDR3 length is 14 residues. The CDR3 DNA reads TGTGCCATCCGGGACAGGCGGAACACCGGGGAGCTGTTTTTT. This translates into CAIRDRRNTGELFF.

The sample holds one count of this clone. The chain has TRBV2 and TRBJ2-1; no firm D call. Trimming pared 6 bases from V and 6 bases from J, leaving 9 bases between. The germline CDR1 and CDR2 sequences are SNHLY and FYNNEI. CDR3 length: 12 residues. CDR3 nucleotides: TGTGCCAGCAGGGCCGAATCCAATGAGCAGTTCTTC. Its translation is CASRAESNEQFF.